These 24 T cell receptor beta chains share one sample of origin, sequenced in a study of blood T cell repertoires in COVID-19. Only in-frame clones appear in the TCRdb table, and some are missing; sequencing was by immunoSEQ multiplex PCR. The sample consists of 200,000 to 250,000 clones, 88% of them appearing once. Specimen: PBMCs or T cells enriched from blood (not recorded which). Receptor source: a woman in her 50s with acute COVID-19.

The chain has TRBV5-6 and TRBJ1-1; the match to TRBD1 covers 7 bases. The CDR3 has 15 amino acids. Germline V CDR1 and CDR2: SGHDT, YYEEEE. The V and J ends lost 4 bases and 5 bases, in that order; junction bases with no gene match: 11. CDR3 in DNA: TGTGCCAGCAGCATATTAGACAGGGAAATAACTGAAGCTTTCTTT. Its protein is CASSILDREITEAFF.

CDR3 protein: CASSGSGSTGEQYF. CDR3 sequence (DNA): TGTGCCAGCAGCGGAAGCGGGAGTACGGGGGAGCAGTACTTC. The chain combines TRBV9 with TRBJ2-7; 8 bases line up with TRBD2. Germline V gene lookup returns CDR1 SGDLS and CDR2 YYNGEE. The V segment lost 3 bases and the J segment 7 bases; nucleotides outside the gene matches: 9. This CDR3 contains 14 residues.

V and J are TRBV3-1 (or the pseudogene TRBV3-2) and TRBJ2-7; D call uncertain. Germline V CDR1 and CDR2: LGHDT, YNNKEL (reference sequence). The CDR3 totals 14 residues. Trimming stripped 4 bases from V and 6 bases from J, with 16 bases between. The CDR3 nucleotides are TGTGCCAGCAGCCCAGGTCCTGTAACCCGCGAGCAGTACTTC. This translates into CASSPGPVTREQYF.

J is TRBJ2-7 and V is TRBV4-2, with TRBD2 matching 9 bases. CDR1 is LGHNA and CDR2 is YNFKEQ in the germline V gene. The V segment lost 4 bases and the J segment 2 bases; nucleotides outside the gene matches: 6. The CDR3 is made up of 15 amino acids. DNA for the CDR3: TGTGCCAGCAGCCCGACTAGCGGTCGTGCCTACGAGCAGTACTTC. Translation: CASSPTSGRAYEQYF.

The V call is TRBV6-4, the J call TRBJ1-3; maybe TRBD1 (5 bases). The CDR3 spans 15 residues. Germline V CDR1 and CDR2: MRHNA, SNTAGT. V gave up 8 bases and J gave up 0 bases, with 14 bases separating them. The CDR3 DNA is TGTGCCAGCCCGGCGGGGGTCCACTCTGGAAACACCATATATTTT. It specifies CASPAGVHSGNTIYF.

The CDR3 DNA is TGTGCCAGCTCACCTGGTAGGACAGGGGCCGCCAAAGCTTTCTTT. The encoded protein is CASSPGRTGAAKAFF. J is TRBJ1-1 and V is TRBV18; 9 bases are a match to TRBD1. This CDR3 has 15 residues. J lost 9 bases, V lost 3 bases, and 11 bases had no gene match. Germline values: CDR1 KGHSH, CDR2 LQKENI.

The V gene is TRBV6-5, the J gene TRBJ2-3, with a tentative D call TRBD2 (5 bases). Germline V gives CDR1 MNHEY, CDR2 SVGAGI. Trimming took off 0 bases at V and 0 bases at J, with 7 bases between the two ends. The CDR3 has 15 residues. The CDR3 region has the DNA TGTGCCAGCAGTTACTCGCAGCGGAGCACAGATACGCAGTATTTT. It encodes CASSYSQRSTDTQYF.

The chain uses TRBV7-3 and TRBJ2-5, with D unresolved. Germline V gene lookup returns CDR1 SGHTA and CDR2 FQGTGA. Trimming took off 1 base at V and 2 bases at J, with 11 bases between the two ends. The length of the CDR3 is 15 residues. DNA of the CDR3: TGTGCCAGCAGCTTAATGGGCTGGCAGCAAGAGACCCAGTACTTC. It specifies CASSLMGWQQETQYF.

V gene TRBV2 combines with J gene TRBJ1-6; no definite D call. Trimming took off 7 bases at V and 9 bases at J, with 13 bases between the two ends. The CDR3 is made up of 13 amino acids. Germline V lookup: CDR1 SNHLY, CDR2 FYNNEI. The CDR3 bases are TGTGCCAGCAACCCGGCCCGGGGTTCACCCCTCCACTTT. Translating gives CASNPARGSPLHF.

CDR3 DNA: TGTGCCAGCAGCTCCCCTCCCGGCACAGGGCCGTGGGAGACTGAAGCTTTCTTT. Encoded protein: CASSSPPGTGPWETEAFF. The chain uses TRBV7-2 and TRBJ1-1; D is possibly TRBD1 (6 bases). The germline CDR1 and CDR2 sequences are SGHTA and FQGNSA. The CDR3 loop spans 18 amino acids. The V end lost 4 bases, the J end lost 5 bases, and 26 bases lay between the germline ends. Full variable domain (rest looked up from reference TRBV7-2 and TRBJ1-1): GAGVSQSPSNKVTEKGKDVELRCDPISGHTALYWYRQSLGQGLEFLIYFQGNSAPDKSGLPSDRFSAERTGGSVSTLTIQRTQQEDSAVYLCASSSPPGTGPWETEAFFGQGTRLTVV.

This sequence joins TRBV25-1 and TRBJ2-2; weak D call: TRBD2 (5 bases). This CDR3 has 14 residues. The V end lost 4 bases, the J end lost 7 bases, and 13 bases lay between the germline ends. Per germline, CDR1 MGHDK and CDR2 SYGVNS. CDR3 sequence: CASSASGGHGELFF. CDR3 nucleotides: TGTGCCAGCAGTGCCTCCGGAGGCCACGGGGAGCTGTTTTTT.

This chain links TRBV29-1 with TRBJ2-1; TRBD1 agrees at 10 bases. CDR3 length: 15 residues. The germline V gene has CDR1 SQVTM and CDR2 ANQGSEA. Losses at the gene ends were 3 bases for V and 1 base for J; bases not matched to a gene: 3. The CDR3 loop reads CSVDGTGDSYNEQFF. In DNA form, the CDR3 reads TGCAGCGTTGATGGGACAGGGGATTCCTACAATGAGCAGTTCTTC.

The chain links TRBV30 to TRBJ1-1; TRBD1 aligns across 7 bases. The CDR3 extends over 19 amino acids. J gave up 0 bases and V 0 bases, and 16 bases lay outside the gene matches. The V gene's germline CDR1 is GTSNPN and CDR2 SVGIG (reference sequence). CDR3 sequence reads: CAWSVWDRTATRMNTEAFF. The CDR3 DNA reads TGTGCCTGGAGTGTATGGGACAGAACCGCAACTCGCATGAACACTGAAGCTTTCTTT.

The V gene is TRBV6-4, the J gene TRBJ1-6, with a weak D call TRBD1 (5 bases). CDR1 is MRHNA and CDR2 is SNTAGT in the germline V gene. This CDR3 is built from 14 residues. V shed 3 bases and J shed 6 bases, with 9 bases lying between them. CDR3 in DNA: TGTGCCAGCAGTGAAGGGGCGAGTAATTCACCCCTCCACTTT. Translated, it gives CASSEGASNSPLHF.

The gene calls are TRBV7-9 and TRBJ2-6, with D perhaps matching TRBD1 (5 bases). The V gene lost 9 bases and the J gene lost 4 bases, with 16 bases spanning the gap. There are 15 residues in the CDR3. Looked up from germline, CDR1 is SEHNR and CDR2 is FQNEAQ (reference sequence). Here the CDR3 DNA reads TGTGCCAGGGATGGGGCAGGGTCCGGGGCCAACGTCCTGACTTTC. It translates to CARDGAGSGANVLTF. Combining the CDR3 with reference TRBV7-9 and TRBJ2-6 gives the whole variable domain DTGVSQNPRHKITKRGQNVTFRCDPISEHNRLYWYRQTLGQGPEFLTYFQNEAQLEKSRLLSDRFSAERPKGSFSTLEIQRTEQGDSAMYLCARDGAGSGANVLTFGAGSRLTVL.

The rearrangement joins TRBV28 to TRBJ2-7, with D possibly matching TRBD1 (6 bases). From germline, CDR1 is MDHEN and CDR2 SYDVKM. The V end was cut by 4 bases, the J end by 2 bases, with 18 bases between. The CDR3 is 16 residues long. The CDR3 DNA is TGTGCCAGCAGTTCAGCCGCCGAGGACAGTGCCTACGAGCAGTACTTC. The encoded protein is CASSSAAEDSAYEQYF.

The rearrangement links TRBV5-1 to TRBJ2-7, with 7 bases fitting TRBD2. Germline CDR1 SGHRS, CDR2 YFSETQ. The CDR3 totals 16 residues. V lost 4 bases, J lost 5 bases, and 15 bases stayed unmatched. CDR3 residues: CASSTGGGEGIHEQYF. The DNA of the CDR3 is TGCGCCAGCAGCACCGGGGGAGGGGAGGGTATCCACGAGCAGTACTTC. Full variable domain (outside the CDR3, taken from reference TRBV5-1 and TRBJ2-7): KAGVTQTPRYLIKTRGQQVTLSCSPISGHRSVSWYQQTPGQGLQFLFEYFSETQRNKGNFPGRFSGRQFSNSRSEMNVSTLELGDSALYLCASSTGGGEGIHEQYFGPGTRLTVT.

This clone has only a few counts. The chain is built from TRBV15 and TRBJ2-3; unclear D gene. The CDR3 loop spans 13 amino acids. V was trimmed by 1 base and J by 2 bases, leaving 4 bases between them. Per the germline V gene, CDR1 is LNHNV and CDR2 is YYDKDF (reference sequence). CDR3 in amino acids: CATSRVNTDTQYF. DNA for the CDR3: TGTGCCACCAGCAGAGTCAACACAGATACGCAGTATTTT.

The J gene is TRBJ2-5, the V gene TRBV9; D may be TRBD1 (7 bases). CDR1 is SGDLS, CDR2 YYNGEE, per germline. V was trimmed by 3 bases and J by 1 base, leaving 19 bases between them. This CDR3 has 17 residues. The CDR3 region has the DNA TGTGCCAGCAGCGCAAGCGGCGGGACAGCTTTCCAAGAGACCCAGTACTTC. Amino acid sequence: CASSASGGTAFQETQYF.

V usage is TRBV18 and J usage is TRBJ2-4, with 7 bases fitting TRBD1. The junction had 14 bases not matched to a gene; V was cut back by 6 bases and J by 12 bases. Per the germline V gene, CDR1 is KGHSH and CDR2 is LQKENI. This CDR3 spans 14 amino acids. For the CDR3, the DNA is TGTGCCAGCTCTCGTGGAACAGGGGAAGGGGGTCAGTACTTC. Protein sequence: CASSRGTGEGGQYF.

V is TRBV27 and J is TRBJ1-2; the match to TRBD1 covers 7 bases. The CDR3 is 15 amino acids. Per the germline V gene, CDR1 is MNHEY and CDR2 is SMNVEV (reference sequence). J was trimmed by 7 bases and V by 1 base; bases with no gene match: 9. CDR3 region: CASSLFRGGMGGYTF. In DNA, the CDR3 is TGTGCCAGCAGTTTATTTCGAGGGGGCATGGGTGGCTACACCTTC.

The chain carries TRBV7-9 and TRBJ2-7; 11 positions match TRBD2. The germline CDR1 and CDR2 sequences are SEHNR and FQNEAQ (reference sequence). V lost 5 bases, J lost 0 bases, and 3 bases stayed unmatched. CDR3 length equals 15 residues. This CDR3 is CASSATSGTSYEQYF. Here the CDR3 DNA reads TGTGCCAGCAGCGCGACTAGCGGGACCTCCTACGAGCAGTACTTC.

The CDR3 loop reads CASSLDVMTSAAYEQYF. CDR3 bases: TGTGCCAGCAGCTTAGATGTAATGACTAGCGCCGCCTACGAGCAGTACTTC. This chain connects TRBV11-3 to TRBJ2-7; 8 nucleotides line up with TRBD2. Trimming at V came to 0 bases and at J to 2 bases, leaving 9 bases not matched to a gene. CDR3 size: 17 residues. The germline V gene encodes CDR1 SGHNT and CDR2 YENEEA.

The chain has TRBV9 and TRBJ2-3; 10 nucleotides match TRBD2. The length of the CDR3 is 15 residues. The V gene end was trimmed by 5 bases and the J gene end by 5 bases; junction bases not matched to a gene: 8. The germline V gene has CDR1 SGDLS and CDR2 YYNGEE. The CDR3: CASRRGLAGVDTQYF. Here the CDR3 DNA reads TGTGCCAGCAGGAGGGGGCTAGCGGGAGTAGATACGCAGTATTTT.